This TCR beta chain originates from a study of long-term antiretroviral therapy in people with HIV. The germline gives CDR1 SQVTM, CDR2 ANQGSEA. The CDR3 runs 15 residues. Study-level results: Missing from the dataset were any data on ART adherence, viral resistance or therapy changes.

Worth noting for this clone: Its antigen is as yet unknown.

Runs used v3.0 of the immunoSEQ assay and were done at survey level. Using immunoSEQ multiplex PCR, the repertoire was profiled, and TCRdb retains in-frame clones only, with some absent. The repertoire includes approximately 25,000 clones, around four fifths of them detected once, and about 10% sits in the top ten. A minimum of one pre-ART and two post-ART PBMC samples existed for each donor. Until DNA extraction, the samples held between about 0.9-10 million cryopreserved PBMC. V gene TRBV29-1 combines with J gene TRBJ2-5; TRBD1 aligns across 9 bases. Matching the DNA end better, TRBJ2-7 makes the J call doubtful. The sequence derives from a man between 18 and 35 years old with HIV. The sample was unsorted PBMCs, taken 0.8 years before starting antiretroviral therapy. The CDR3, as DNA: TGCAGCGTTGAAGGTGGTGGGACAGGGTTCTACGAGCAGTACTTC. This gives the protein CSVEGGGTGFYEQYF.